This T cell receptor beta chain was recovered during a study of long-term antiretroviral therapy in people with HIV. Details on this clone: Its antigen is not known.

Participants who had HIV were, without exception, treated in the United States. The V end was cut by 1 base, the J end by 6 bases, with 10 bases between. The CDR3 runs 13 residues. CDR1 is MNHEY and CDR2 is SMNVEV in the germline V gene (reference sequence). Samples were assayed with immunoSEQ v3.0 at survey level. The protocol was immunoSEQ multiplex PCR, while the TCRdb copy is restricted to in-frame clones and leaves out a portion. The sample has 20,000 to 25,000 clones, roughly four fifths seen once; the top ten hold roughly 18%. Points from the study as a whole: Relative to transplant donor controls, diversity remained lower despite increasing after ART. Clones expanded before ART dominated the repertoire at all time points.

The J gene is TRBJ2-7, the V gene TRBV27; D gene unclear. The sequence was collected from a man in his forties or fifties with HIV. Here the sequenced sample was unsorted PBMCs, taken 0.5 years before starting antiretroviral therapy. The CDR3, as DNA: TGTGCCAGCAGTTTATTGGGATCTGCCGAGCAGTACTTC. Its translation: CASSLLGSAEQYF.